This TCR beta chain is drawn from a study of T cells expressing NK-cell markers. The overall study: It was sorted CD3+CD56+NKG2C+, CD3+CD56+NKG2C- and CD3+CD56-NKG2C+ T cells that supplied the TCR beta repertoires.

Comments on this clonotype: Its antigen remains unidentified.

Findings of the study overall: Whether expanded NKG2C+ T cell clones recognized HCMV stayed uncertain.

TCRdb reworked the 5' RACE reads into one entry per CDR3 protein, no DNA. The listing contains 300,000 to 450,000 distinct CDR3 sequences. This receptor was identified in a man aged 18 to 69 in good health. The sample taken for sequencing was blood T cells: a sorted CD56 or NKG2C T cell subset, CD4+ or CD8+ T cells, or bulk PBMC T cells (not recorded which).

Here the CDR3 reads CASSSDSSAGANVLTF. The chain is built from TRBV5-1 and TRBJ2-6. CDR1 SGHRS and CDR2 YFSETQ come from the germline V gene. CDR3 size: 16 residues. Drawing the rest from reference TRBV5-1 and TRBJ2-6, the complete variable domain is KAGVTQTPRYLIKTRGQQVTLSCSPISGHRSVSWYQQTPGQGLQFLFEYFSETQRNKGNFPGRFSGRQFSNSRSEMNVSTLELGDSALYLCASSSDSSAGANVLTFGAGSRLTVL.